A single sample is the source of the 30 T cell receptor beta chains below, sequenced in a study of human T cells and chemical hapten exposure. Total RNA extraction was carried out from unfractionated whole blood. The library tagged each cDNA molecule with unique molecular identifiers. TCRdb itself ran the reads through MiXCR, one entry per CDR3 protein. The sample lists around 120,000 distinct CDR3 sequences; 6.5% to 10% were seen once. Sequencing input: whole blood. All receptors come from a human donor in good health. Some clones in this sample may be carry-over from other donors' samples.

V is TRBV12-3 or TRBV12-4 and J is TRBJ1-5; D not resolved. This CDR3 has 12 residues. The germline V and J ends were trimmed by 1 base and 7 bases, with 5 bases remaining between them. This CDR3 is CASSLEKQPQHF. In DNA form, the CDR3 reads TGTGCCAGCAGTTTAGAGAAACAGCCCCAGCATTTT.

Written as DNA, the CDR3 is TGTGCCAGCAGCTTAGTTCAGGGGGCTGGCAATGAGCAGTTCTTC. It yields the protein CASSLVQGAGNEQFF. The chain links TRBV7-9 to TRBJ2-1; 8 bases match TRBD1. Germline CDR1 SEHNR, CDR2 FQNEAQ (reference sequence). The CDR3 totals 15 residues. With 1 base clipped from V and 6 bases from J, the junction kept 5 bases outside the gene matches.

Turning to this clonotype: At one of its ends the junction is not consistent with the germline gene, which may arise from a read error. This rearrangement joins TRBV7-2 to TRBJ2-7, with 10 bases aligning to TRBD1. The CDR3 contains 13 residues. Germline V gene data show CDR1 as SGHTA and CDR2 as FQGNSA. CDR3 bases: TGTGCCAGCAGCTTAGTCGACAGGGGGCCAAAGCACTTC. Its protein product is CASSLVDRGPKHF.

This clonotype was detected many times. This chain joins TRBV7-9 and TRBJ2-2, with D hard to call. V was pared by 3 bases and J by 6 bases, with 8 bases between. The CDR3 runs 13 residues. CDR1 is SEHNR, CDR2 FQNEAQ, per germline (reference sequence). The CDR3 DNA sequence: TGTGCCAGCAGCTTGGTCGCTGCCGGGGAGCTGTTTTTT. This encodes CASSLVAAGELFF.

The sample holds many counts of this clonotype. The chain uses TRBV3-1 and TRBJ2-1; D is unresolved. Between the trimmed V and J ends, which lost 3 bases and 8 bases, there was a span of 11 bases. The length of the CDR3 is 13 residues. The germline V gene has CDR1 LGHDT and CDR2 YNNKEL (reference sequence). The CDR3 coding sequence is TGTGCCAGCAGCCAGGTTCCGGAGTATGAGCAGTTCTTC. It yields the protein CASSQVPEYEQFF.

The chain has TRBV12-3 or TRBV12-4 and TRBJ1-2, with 8 bases aligning to TRBD1. Trimming took 6 bases from V and 7 from J; bases not matched to a gene: 10. This CDR3 is 14 amino acids long. The CDR3 protein is CASSRRDRGGGYTF. The CDR3 nucleotides read TGTGCCAGCAGCCGACGAGACAGGGGCGGTGGCTACACCTTC.

This chain connects TRBV12-3 or TRBV12-4 to TRBJ2-7; D unresolved. Trimming shortened V by 2 bases and J by 3 bases, and 8 bases separated the two germline ends. CDR3 length: 13 residues. CDR3 DNA: TGTGCCAGCAGTTTAAGGGAAAACTACGAGCAGTACTTC. Translating gives CASSLRENYEQYF.

This clonotype appeared many times. The V gene is TRBV5-1, the J gene TRBJ1-2, with D maybe TRBD1 (5 bases). Germline V CDR1 and CDR2: SGHRS, YFSETQ. V gave up 4 bases and J gave up 2 bases, with 9 bases separating them. CDR3 size: 13 residues. For the CDR3, the DNA is TGCGCCAGCAGCGCGGGGACCAACTATGGCTACACCTTC. Protein sequence: CASSAGTNYGYTF.

This clonotype was counted only a few times. This chain uses TRBV11-1 with TRBJ1-2; 7 bases line up with TRBD1. This CDR3 has 14 residues. The trim removed 5 bases at V and 4 bases at J, leaving 7 bases unmatched. CDR1 is SGHAT, CDR2 FQDESV, per germline (reference sequence). CDR3 DNA: TGTGCCAGCAGCCCATACCGACAGGGCTATGGCTACACCTTC. It specifies CASSPYRQGYGYTF.

This clonotype was recorded many times. The gene calls are TRBV20-1 and TRBJ1-5; no firm D call. The CDR3 is made up of 15 amino acids. The germline V gene encodes CDR1 DFQATT and CDR2 SNEGSKA (reference sequence). The V and J ends lost 4 bases and 0 bases respectively, with 13 bases between them. The CDR3 coding sequence is TGCAGTGCTAAAGAATGGATTTATAGCAATCAGCCCCAGCATTTT. Amino acids: CSAKEWIYSNQPQHF.

Only a few counts were recorded for this clonotype. The V call is TRBV11-2, the J call TRBJ2-2, with D possibly TRBD2 on 6 matching bases. V lost 2 bases to trimming and J lost 0 bases, with 19 bases between them. CDR1 is SGHAT and CDR2 is FQNNGV in the germline V gene. This CDR3 has 19 amino acids. The CDR3 sequence is CASSLRRARVQSNTGELFF. CDR3 in DNA: TGTGCCAGCAGCTTAAGGAGGGCCAGGGTACAGTCGAACACCGGGGAGCTGTTTTTT.

This clonotype was seen at least ten times. This chain uses TRBV6-6 with TRBJ2-1, with D possibly TRBD2 on 5 matching bases. Germline lookup yields CDR1 MNHNY and CDR2 SVGAGI (reference sequence). The ends were cut back, 2 bases at V and 3 bases at J, with 14 bases in the middle. CDR3 length: 16 residues. The CDR3 DNA is TGTGCCAGCAGTTACGAGCGGCTCCTTCTCTACAATGAGCAGTTCTTC. Translated, it gives CASSYERLLLYNEQFF.

The rearrangement links TRBV10-3 to TRBJ2-2; 8 bases match TRBD1. The CDR3 extends over 14 amino acids. Looked up from germline, CDR1 is ENHRY and CDR2 is SYGVKD. J gave up 6 bases and V 10 bases, and 10 bases lay outside the gene matches. This chain's CDR3 is CATPSDRGSGELFF. The CDR3 bases are TGTGCCACCCCTTCCGACAGGGGTTCCGGGGAGCTGTTTTTT.

This clonotype occurred a few times. This chain uses TRBV20-1 with TRBJ2-7; 7 bases are shared with TRBD1. The CDR3 is 13 amino acids. From germline, CDR1 is DFQATT and CDR2 SNEGSKA (reference sequence). Losses at the gene ends were 4 bases for V and 3 bases for J; bases not matched to a gene: 6. The CDR3 coding sequence is TGCAGTGCTATCTGGGACAGTCTCTACGAGCAGTACTTC. Residues: CSAIWDSLYEQYF.

This clonotype was recorded a few times. V gene TRBV27 combines with J gene TRBJ2-1; TRBD1 matches at 7 bases. From germline, CDR1 is MNHEY and CDR2 SMNVEV (reference sequence). After removal of 5 bases from V and 5 bases from J, the junction contained 6 bases not matched to a gene. The CDR3 is 14 residues long. CDR3 sequence: CASSSNRGNNEQFF. In DNA form, the CDR3 reads TGTGCCAGCAGTAGTAACAGGGGAAACAATGAGCAGTTCTTC.

The table lists this clonotype with a few counts. This rearrangement joins TRBV15 to TRBJ2-3, with D possibly called TRBD1 or TRBD2 (5 bases each). The V gene lost 6 bases and the J gene lost 4 bases, with 11 bases spanning the gap. This CDR3 is 13 amino acids long. The germline V gene has CDR1 LNHNV and CDR2 YYDKDF (reference sequence). As DNA, the CDR3 is TGTGCCACCAGAGGGACGACGGCAGATACGCAGTATTTT. This encodes CATRGTTADTQYF. The full variable domain, with the rest looked up from reference TRBV15 and TRBJ2-3, is DAMVIQNPRYQVTQFGKPVTLSCSQTLNHNVMYWYQQKSSQAPKLLFHYYDKDFNNEADTPDNFQSRRPNTSFCFLDIRSPGLGDTAMYLCATRGTTADTQYFGPGTRLTVL.

The sample holds a few counts of this clonotype. This sequence joins TRBV7-9 and TRBJ2-2; TRBD2 might be the D (5 bases). CDR1 is SEHNR, CDR2 FQNEAQ, per germline (reference sequence). V lost 1 base and J 6 bases, leaving 18 bases between the germline ends. This CDR3 is 17 amino acids long. The DNA for the CDR3 is TGTGCCAGCAGCTTAGATCCGGGATTCGGGTTCCCCGGGGAGCTGTTTTTT. Amino acid sequence: CASSLDPGFGFPGELFF.

This clonotype has at least ten counts. This chain joins TRBV6-2 or TRBV6-3 and TRBJ2-5; 8 bases agree with TRBD2. Per germline, CDR1 MNHEY and CDR2 SVGEGT. Unmatched junction bases numbered 4, after V lost 2 bases and J lost 5 bases. CDR3 length equals 14 residues. The CDR3 sequence: CASSYPGLEETQYF. CDR3 nucleotides: TGTGCCAGCAGTTACCCGGGACTAGAGGAGACCCAGTACTTC.

This clonotype has a count of ten or more. The chain employs TRBV3-1 and TRBJ2-7; 8 nucleotides agree with TRBD1. CDR3 length: 13 residues. V shed 8 bases and J 5 bases; nucleotides not matched to a gene: 8. Germline-derived CDR1 and CDR2 are LGHDT and YNNKEL (reference sequence). For the CDR3, the DNA is TGTGCCAGCCTTGGGCCAGGGGGCGACGAGCAGTACTTC. Protein: CASLGPGGDEQYF.

This clonotype was detected a few times. The chain is built from TRBV9 and TRBJ2-7; TRBD1 aligns across 7 bases. Germline trimming cut 3 bases from V and 5 bases from J; bases unmatched to any gene: 11. Germline loops: CDR1 SGDLS, CDR2 YYNGEE. The CDR3 runs 15 residues. The CDR3 bases are TGTGCCAGCAGCGCTCGTGGCCAAACAGGGGACGAGCAGTACTTC. Translated: CASSARGQTGDEQYF. The whole variable domain, remainder taken from reference TRBV9 and TRBJ2-7, is DSGVTQTPKHLITATGQRVTLRCSPRSGDLSVYWYQQSLDQGLQFLIQYYNGEERAKGNILERFSAQQFPDLHSELNLSSLELGDSALYFCASSARGQTGDEQYFGPGTRLTVT.

This clonotype appeared many times. The rearrangement joins TRBV29-1 to TRBJ1-5; D unclear. Germline V gene data show CDR1 as SQVTM and CDR2 as ANQGSEA. The ends were cut back, 7 bases at V and 3 bases at J, with 13 bases in the middle. The CDR3 has 13 amino acids. The CDR3 nucleotides read TGCAGCGCGGCGGAAGGCTTCAATCAGCCCCAGCATTTT. It codes for CSAAEGFNQPQHF.

CDR3 residues: CASSLAGSSSYNEQFF. CDR3 DNA sequence: TGTGCCAGCAGCTTGGCCGGGTCGAGCTCCTACAATGAGCAGTTCTTC. The chain uses TRBV5-6 and TRBJ2-1; the D is unclear. The CDR3 totals 16 residues. Germline CDR1 and CDR2: SGHDT and YYEEEE. With 0 bases removed from V and 0 bases from J, the gap between germline ends came to 10 bases.

The V and J genes are TRBV7-9 and TRBJ2-7; 9 positions match TRBD1. CDR3 size: 17 residues. Germline CDR1 is SEHNR and CDR2 is FQNEAQ (reference sequence). V shed 0 bases and J 6 bases; nucleotides not matched to a gene: 12. CDR3 sequence: CASSLALGTGNGGEQYF. Written as DNA, the CDR3 is TGTGCCAGCAGCTTAGCGCTCGGGACAGGGAACGGAGGCGAGCAGTACTTC. The full variable domain, rest sourced from reference TRBV7-9 and TRBJ2-7, is DTGVSQNPRHKITKRGQNVTFRCDPISEHNRLYWYRQTLGQGPEFLTYFQNEAQLEKSRLLSDRFSAERPKGSFSTLEIQRTEQGDSAMYLCASSLALGTGNGGEQYFGPGTRLTVT.

This clonotype was recorded a few times. The V and J genes are TRBV4-1 and TRBJ2-5; 10 bases are a match to TRBD2. The CDR3 extends over 18 amino acids. CDR1 is MGHRA and CDR2 is YSYEKL in the germline V gene. J was trimmed by 5 bases and V by 0 bases; bases with no gene match: 12. CDR3 loop: CASSQELAGVGGRETQYF. The CDR3 nucleotides read TGCGCCAGCAGCCAAGAGCTAGCGGGAGTGGGGGGGCGCGAGACCCAGTACTTC.

This clonotype was counted a few times. The gene calls are TRBV5-1 and TRBJ2-5; perhaps D is TRBD1 or TRBD2 (5 bases each). Between the trimmed V and J ends, which lost 0 bases and 2 bases, there was a span of 14 bases. The V gene's germline CDR1 is SGHRS and CDR2 YFSETQ. The CDR3 totals 16 residues. Written as DNA, the CDR3 is TGCGCCAGCAGCTTGGCCCGGGGCAGTAAACAAGAGACCCAGTACTTC. Its translation: CASSLARGSKQETQYF.

Only a few counts were recorded for this clonotype. The V gene is TRBV25-1, the J gene TRBJ1-5; maybe TRBD1 (5 bases). Trimming pared 3 bases from V and 5 bases from J, leaving 14 bases between. CDR1 is MGHDK, CDR2 SYGVNS, per germline. The CDR3 runs to 15 residues. CDR3 loop: CASSDARDRDQPQHF. The CDR3 coding sequence is TGTGCCAGCAGTGATGCCCGGGACCGAGATCAGCCCCAGCATTTT.

This clonotype was observed many times. The rearrangement joins TRBV6-5 to TRBJ2-2, with 9 bases lining up with TRBD1. The CDR3 totals 15 residues. J was trimmed by 7 bases and V by 5 bases; bases with no gene match: 8. Germline V gives CDR1 MNHEY, CDR2 SVGAGI. The CDR3, as DNA: TGTGCCAGCAGTCGGACAGGGGCAAATATCGGGGAGCTGTTTTTT. It encodes CASSRTGANIGELFF.

The chain joins TRBV10-3 to TRBJ2-1, with a possible D match to TRBD2 (5 bases). This CDR3 comprises 15 residues. Germline loops: CDR1 ENHRY, CDR2 SYGVKD. V gave up 4 bases and J gave up 0 bases, with 10 bases separating them. The CDR3 DNA sequence: TGTGCCATCAGTGGAGCGGAAAGCTCCTACAATGAGCAGTTCTTC. It encodes CAISGAESSYNEQFF.

The CDR3 DNA reads TGCGCCAGCAGCCAAGGGACAGGGACCTACGAGCAGTACTTC. Its protein is CASSQGTGTYEQYF. The chain has TRBV4-3 and TRBJ2-7, with TRBD1 identical over 8 bases. Germline trimming cut 1 base from V and 2 bases from J; bases unmatched to any gene: 1. This CDR3 region has 14 residues. Germline values: CDR1 LGHNA, CDR2 YSLEER.

V gene TRBV11-2 combines with J gene TRBJ2-3; 9 positions match TRBD1. The CDR3 covers 15 residues. The germline gives CDR1 SGHAT, CDR2 FQNNGV. J lost 5 bases, V lost 7 bases, and 10 bases had no gene match. The DNA of the CDR3 is TGTGCCAGCACCCCCCTGGACAGGGGTGTAGATACGCAGTATTTT. It specifies CASTPLDRGVDTQYF.